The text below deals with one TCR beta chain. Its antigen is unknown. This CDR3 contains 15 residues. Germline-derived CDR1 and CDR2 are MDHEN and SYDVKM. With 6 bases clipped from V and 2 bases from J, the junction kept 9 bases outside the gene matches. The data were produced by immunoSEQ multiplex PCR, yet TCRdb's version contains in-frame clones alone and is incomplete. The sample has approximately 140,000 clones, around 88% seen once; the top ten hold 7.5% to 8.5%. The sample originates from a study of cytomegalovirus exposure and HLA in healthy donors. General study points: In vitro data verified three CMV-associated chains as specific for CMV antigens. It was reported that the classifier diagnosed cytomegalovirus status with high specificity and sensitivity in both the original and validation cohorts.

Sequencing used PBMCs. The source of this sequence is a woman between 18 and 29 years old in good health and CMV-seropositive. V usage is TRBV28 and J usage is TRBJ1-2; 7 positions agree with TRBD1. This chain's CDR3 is CASSRSGTANYGYTF. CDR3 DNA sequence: TGTGCCAGCAGCCGATCCGGGACAGCAAACTATGGCTACACCTTC.